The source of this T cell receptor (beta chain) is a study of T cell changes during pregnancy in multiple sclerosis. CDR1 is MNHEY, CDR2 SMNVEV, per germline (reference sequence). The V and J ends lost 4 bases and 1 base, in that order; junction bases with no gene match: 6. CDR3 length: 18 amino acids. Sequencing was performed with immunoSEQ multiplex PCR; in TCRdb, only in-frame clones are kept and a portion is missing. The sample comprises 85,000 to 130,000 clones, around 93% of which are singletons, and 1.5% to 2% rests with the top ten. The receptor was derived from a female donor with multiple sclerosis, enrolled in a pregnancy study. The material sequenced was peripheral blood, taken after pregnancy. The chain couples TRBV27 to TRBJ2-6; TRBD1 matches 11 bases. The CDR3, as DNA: TGTGCCAGCAGTTCCCGGACAGGGGGCGTTTCTGGGGCCAACGTCCTGACTTTC. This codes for CASSSRTGGVSGANVLTF.